This T cell receptor (beta chain) is from a study of cytomegalovirus exposure and HLA in healthy donors. The study, taken as a whole, reports: Roughly even sequencing depth across donors was the assumption behind the presence/absence analyses. The classifier reportedly diagnosed cytomegalovirus status with high specificity and sensitivity.

PCR was performed using 60 Vbeta and 13 Jbeta primers. The table came from immunoSEQ multiplex PCR; TCRdb's copy has only in-frame clones and leaves some out. The table has under 200,000 clones, 75% seen once. V lost 7 bases and J lost 7; bases outside the gene matches: 7. Germline-derived CDR1 and CDR2 are MNHNS and SASEGT. This CDR3 is built from 13 residues. On this clone: Its antigen is as yet unknown.

The clonotype originates from a male donor in good health and CMV-seronegative. J is TRBJ1-2 and V is TRBV6-1; 9 bases match TRBD1. The sample taken for sequencing was PBMCs. The CDR3 DNA is TGTGCCAGCATGAGGGACAGGGTCGGTGGCTACACCTTC. Its protein product is CASMRDRVGGYTF.